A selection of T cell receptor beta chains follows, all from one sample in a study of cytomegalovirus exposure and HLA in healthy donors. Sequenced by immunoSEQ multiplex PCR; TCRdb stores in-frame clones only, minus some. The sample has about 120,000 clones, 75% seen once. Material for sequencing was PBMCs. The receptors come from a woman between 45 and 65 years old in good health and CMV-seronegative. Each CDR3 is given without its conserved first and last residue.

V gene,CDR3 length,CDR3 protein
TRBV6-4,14,ASIGEAAGVLDEQF
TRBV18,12,ASSPSGQDGGYT
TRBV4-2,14,ASSPNQGGLNQPQH
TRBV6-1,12,ASRGTGGRIEQY
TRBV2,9,ASTGTDTQY
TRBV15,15,ATIPVPLAGARETQY
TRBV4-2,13,ASSPTGYDNSPLH
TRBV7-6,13,ASSPRGLAVNEQF
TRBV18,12,ASSRTSGSHEQY
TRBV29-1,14,SAGTSGSGSTDTQY
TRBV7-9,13,ASSRPPGGQREQY
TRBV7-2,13,ASSLPLGSSYEQY
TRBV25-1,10,ASSGGHTGYT
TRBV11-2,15,ASSLVHGGSNPYEQY
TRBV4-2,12,ASSQAAAGNGYT
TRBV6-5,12,AGRTSGNTGELF
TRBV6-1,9,ASIRRDEQY
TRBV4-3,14,ASSQEFDPGVRGYT
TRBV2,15,ASSLQPPGQGGVGYT
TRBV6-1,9,ASNSGYGYT
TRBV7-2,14,ASSVHGRDSSYEQY
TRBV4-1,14,ASSLAGTSGIRIQY
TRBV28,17,ASSPKRRTSGEFRWELF
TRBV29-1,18,SVVARGRAIAPVSYNEQF
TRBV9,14,ASSVAPGQVSYGYT
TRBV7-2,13,ASSERLAGSYEQY
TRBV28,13,ASSFYGGITDTQY